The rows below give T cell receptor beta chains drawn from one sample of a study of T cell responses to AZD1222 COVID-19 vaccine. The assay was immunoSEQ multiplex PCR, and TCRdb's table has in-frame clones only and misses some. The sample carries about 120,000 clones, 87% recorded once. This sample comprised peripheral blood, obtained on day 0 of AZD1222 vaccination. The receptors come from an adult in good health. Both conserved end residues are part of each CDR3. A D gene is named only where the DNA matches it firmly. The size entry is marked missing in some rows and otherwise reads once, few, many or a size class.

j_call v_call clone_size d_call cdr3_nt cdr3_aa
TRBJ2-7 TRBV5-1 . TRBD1 TGCGCCAGCAGCCAAGACAGGGTCACTTCGTACGAGCAGTACTTC CASSQDRVTSYEQYF
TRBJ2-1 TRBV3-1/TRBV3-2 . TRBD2 TGTGCCAGCAGCCAAGCCGCGGGAGTTGAGCAGTTCTTC CASSQAAGVEQFF
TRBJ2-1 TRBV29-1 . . TGCAGCGCGATACCGGGACTGAGCTCCTACAATGAGCAGTTCTTC CSAIPGLSSYNEQFF
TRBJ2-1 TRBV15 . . TGTGCCACCCTAGCTTCGGGTGGCAATGAGCAGTTCTTC CATLASGGNEQFF
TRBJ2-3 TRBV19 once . TGTGCCAGTAGTCCCTGGACGGGGGCTAGCACAGATACGCAGTATTTT CASSPWTGASTDTQYF
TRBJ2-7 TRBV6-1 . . TGTGCCAGCAGTGAAGCTGGCTTTCACCCCCTCTACGAGCAGTACTTC CASSEAGFHPLYEQYF
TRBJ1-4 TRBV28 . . TGTGCCAGCAGGGTTCCTTCAGAAAAACTGTTTTTT CASRVPSEKLFF
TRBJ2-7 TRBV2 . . TGTGCCAGCAGTGAAGGGAGGGGGACTAAATTCTGGGAGCAGTACTTC CASSEGRGTKFWEQYF
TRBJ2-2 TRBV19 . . TGTGCCAGTAGGACCCGGGACTCGGCGACCGGGGAGCTGTTTTTT CASRTRDSATGELFF
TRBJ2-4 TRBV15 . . TGTGCCACCAGCAGAGGGATGACCCGGGAGTACTTC CATSRGMTREYF
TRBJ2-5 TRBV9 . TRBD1 TGTGCCAGGTATATAGGGTCAGGGGTACAGGGGCCCCTCCAAGAGACCCAGTACTTC CARYIGSGVQGPLQETQYF
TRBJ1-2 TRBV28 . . TGTGCCAGCAGTCCCGCGGTGTTGGGGGCAAGAGGCTACACCTTC CASSPAVLGARGYTF
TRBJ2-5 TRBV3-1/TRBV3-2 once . TGTGCCAGCAGCCAAGAGTACGTTCCGACCCAGTACTTC CASSQEYVPTQYF
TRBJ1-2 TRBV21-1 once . TGTGCCAGCAGCAAAGGGCCAGGTTTCCTTGCAGCTAACTATGGCTACACCTTC CASSKGPGFLAANYGYTF
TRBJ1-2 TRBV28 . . TGTGCCAGCAGGGGGGACTATGGCTACACCTTC CASRGDYGYTF
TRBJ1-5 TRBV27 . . TGTGCCAGCAGTTTCCTTACGGGGACCGGGGACAATCAGCCCCAGCATTTT CASSFLTGTGDNQPQHF
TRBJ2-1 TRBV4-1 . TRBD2 TGCGCCAGCAGCCAAGGCGATAGCGGGAGCTCCTACAATGAGCAGTTCTTC CASSQGDSGSSYNEQFF
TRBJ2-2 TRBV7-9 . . TGTGCCAGCAGCTTTGGGGTGAACGCCGGGGAGCTGTTTTTT CASSFGVNAGELFF
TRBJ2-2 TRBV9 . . TGTGCCAGCAGCGTAGTCGGGGGAGACAGGGAGCTGTTTTTT CASSVVGGDRELFF
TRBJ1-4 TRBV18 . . TGTGCCAGCTCACCCCCGGGGCAGGGAGGTGAAAAACTGTTTTTT CASSPPGQGGEKLFF
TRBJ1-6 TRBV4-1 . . TGCGCCAGCAGCCAAGGAGGCGAGTATTCACCCCTCCACTTT CASSQGGEYSPLHF
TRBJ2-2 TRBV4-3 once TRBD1 TGCGCCAGCAGCCAAGGACAGGGGGCTTACACCGGGGAGCTGTTTTTT CASSQGQGAYTGELFF
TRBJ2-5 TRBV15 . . TGTGCCACCAGCAGAGATCTGGCGGACGGGGGGACCCAGTACTTC CATSRDLADGGTQYF
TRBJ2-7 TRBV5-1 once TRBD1 TGCGCCAGCAGCCAGGACAGGGGGTACTACGAGCAGTACTTC CASSQDRGYYEQYF
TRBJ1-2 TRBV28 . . TGTGCCAGCAGTTTATCAGGGGCGGTGGGTGGCTACACCTTC CASSLSGAVGGYTF
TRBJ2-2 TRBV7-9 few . TGTGCCAGCAGCTTAGGGCCCCGGTCACTTACCGGGGAGCTGTTTTTT CASSLGPRSLTGELFF
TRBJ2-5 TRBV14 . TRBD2 TGTGCCAGCAGCCCAGGGACTAGCGGGAGGTCTCGTGAGACCCAGTACTTC CASSPGTSGRSRETQYF
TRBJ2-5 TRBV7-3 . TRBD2 TGTGCCAGCAGCTTACTCGCGGGAGGTCCGGAGACCCAGTACTTC CASSLLAGGPETQYF
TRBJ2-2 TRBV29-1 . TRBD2 TGCAGCGCCACTCCGCTAGCGGGAACCGGGGAGCTGTTTTTT CSATPLAGTGELFF
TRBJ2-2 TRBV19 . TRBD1 TGTGCCAGTAGTAACACAGGGGGCCGAACCGGGGAGCTGTTTTTT CASSNTGGRTGELFF
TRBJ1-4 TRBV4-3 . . TGCGCCAGCGCCGTGTTACTGAATGAAAAACTGTTTTTT CASAVLLNEKLFF
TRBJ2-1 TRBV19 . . TGTGCCAGTAGTATGGCAGGGATCTACAATGAGCAGTTCTTC CASSMAGIYNEQFF
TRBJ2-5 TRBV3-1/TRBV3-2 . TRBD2 TGTGCCAGCAGCCAAGATGGGGCTAGCGGGACCCAAGAGACCCAGTACTTC CASSQDGASGTQETQYF
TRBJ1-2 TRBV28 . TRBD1 TGTGCCACCCAGGGGGGGGCAAACTATGGCTACACCTTC CATQGGANYGYTF
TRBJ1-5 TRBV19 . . TGTGCCAGTAGTATACAGGAGGGTCAGCCCCAGCATTTT CASSIQEGQPQHF